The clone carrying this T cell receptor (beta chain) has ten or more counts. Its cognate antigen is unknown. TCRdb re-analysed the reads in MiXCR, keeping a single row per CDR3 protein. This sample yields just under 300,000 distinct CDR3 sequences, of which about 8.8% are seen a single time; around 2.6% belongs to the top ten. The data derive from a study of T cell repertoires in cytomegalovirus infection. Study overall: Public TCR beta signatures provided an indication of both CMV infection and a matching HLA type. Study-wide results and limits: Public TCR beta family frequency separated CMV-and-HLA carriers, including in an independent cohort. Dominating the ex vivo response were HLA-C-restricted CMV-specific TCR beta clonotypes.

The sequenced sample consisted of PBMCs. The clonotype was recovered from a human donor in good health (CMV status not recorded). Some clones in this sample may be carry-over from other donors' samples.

This CDR3 reads CASVKNTGELFF. The CDR3 DNA reads TGTGCCAGCGTAAAGAACACCGGGGAGCTGTTTTTT. The V gene is TRBV5-4, the J gene TRBJ2-2; D remains ambiguous. Between the trimmed V and J ends, which lost 7 bases and 1 base, there was a span of 5 bases. The CDR3 spans 12 residues. Germline lookup yields CDR1 SGHNT and CDR2 YYREEE (reference sequence).